This TCR beta chain is drawn from a study of T cells in Graves' hyperthyroidism and ophthalmopathy (dated by TCRdb to the late 2010s). General notes on the study: To identify distinguishing TCR V-J signatures, a discovery cohort of 95 to 100 patients was used, comprising 43 with Graves' ophthalmopathy and around 60 with stable Graves' hyperthyroidism. An independent validation cohort of 18 to 20 hyperthyroidism patients and 17 patients who later progressed to ophthalmopathy tested prospective prediction of ophthalmopathy. The study also compared thyroid tissue and blood T-cell repertoires from roughly 6 Graves' hyperthyroidism patients. Once sampling was done, hyperthyroidism patients were given methimazole at a starting dose of 30 mg daily, whereas ophthalmopathy patients were given high-dose intravenous methylprednisolone. TCR Vbeta CDR3 sequencing of fewer than 150 peripheral blood samples (fewer than 45 ophthalmopathy, 75 hyperthyroidism and approximately 17 progressor patients) is reported in the paper. The approximately 98 discovery patients were randomly divided into training and test sets at a 7:3 ratio.

Amplification of TCR beta CDR3 regions was carried out from RNA transcripts. For the first round of RT-PCR on the TCR CDR3, the HTBI primer set was used together with the Qiagen OneStep RT-PCR kit. Libraries were constructed in a second round of multiplex PCR, after which size selection and purification were performed. Libraries were sequenced paired-end with 100 bp reads on an Illumina HiSeq2000. As for the original processing: SOAPnuke was used to process the raw data, removing reads that contained adapters or uncalled bases, had a mean Phred below 15, or lacked an exact match to the constant primer or identifier. COPE v1.2.5 was used to merge high-quality paired reads, and clonotypes were defined as unique nucleotide sequences. Clonotypes were aligned to IMGT TRBV, TRBD and TRBJ reference segments using MiTCR v1.1. Analysis was restricted to V-J combinations with a frequency above 0.0001, which covered 98% to 99.2% of repertoires. A TCS score was defined as the ratio between F50 (clonal expansion) and ExV (chaos), using BLOSUM62-based TCRdist between CDR3 peptides within each V-J. Welch's t-statistics and random forest reduced roughly 540 V-J features to around 14, which were used in a naive Bayes classifier (R e1071). The similarity between thyroid and blood repertoires was quantified using the Morisita-Horn index. TCRdb ran its own pipeline on the public reads, namely fastp trimming at Q25 and MiXCR clone calling, and kept in-frame beta chains. CDR3 protein duplicates are merged, each entry listing the most common genes and DNA. None of the V and J calls come from the authors' own analysis; TCRdb made them. The sample table lists roughly 500,000 distinct CDR3 sequences, around 43% of them with a count of one. The ten largest clones take up about 40% of the sample.

On the study overall, not on this receptor specifically: Blood samples also contained most of the expanded thyroid clonotypes (frequency above 0.001), which suggests that blood repertoires may reflect thyroid immune responses. A model built on a 13 V-J signature distinguished ophthalmopathy from stable hyperthyroidism, reaching 85% to 90% sensitivity and about 81% specificity in cross-validation and 80%/75% in testing. No statistical method was used to set the sample size in advance, and investigators knew the group allocation. In validation, the model predicted progression to ophthalmopathy with just under 71% sensitivity and 72% to 75% specificity, a median of approximately 6.5 months before onset.

Exclusion was applied to patients with uncontrolled infections, other autoimmune diseases, pregnancy or lactation. Diagnoses were based on clinical symptoms, serum thyroxine and TRAb, thyroid ultrasound and orbital computed tomography. Trizol reagent was used to extract total RNA, and RNA quality was then checked on an Agilent 2100 Bioanalyzer. This clonotype was seen repeatedly, ten times or more. Its antigen remains unidentified. No much larger clonotype is one base removed from it; base qualities were not supplied. The source of this sequence is an adult woman with Graves' disease, either hyperthyroidism or ophthalmopathy (not recorded which). The sample consisted of peripheral blood or thyroid tissue (not recorded which).

The nucleotide sequence reads as follows: TGTGCCAGCAGTTACCCAGACAGGGGCATGGGGTCACCCCTCCACTTT. Its protein product is CASSYPDRGMGSPLHF. Recombination joined TRBV6-6 with TRBJ1-6; the junction holds 8 bases that match TRBD1. The CDR3 runs 16 residues from the cysteine to the phenylalanine. Of all the DNA, just the CDR3 is kept, 48 bases in frame from base 1. Based on the germline V gene (reference sequence), the CDR1 and CDR2 sequences are MNHNY and SVGAGI. Compared with germline, V lacks 2 bases and J lacks 10 bases; bases without a gene match: 10.